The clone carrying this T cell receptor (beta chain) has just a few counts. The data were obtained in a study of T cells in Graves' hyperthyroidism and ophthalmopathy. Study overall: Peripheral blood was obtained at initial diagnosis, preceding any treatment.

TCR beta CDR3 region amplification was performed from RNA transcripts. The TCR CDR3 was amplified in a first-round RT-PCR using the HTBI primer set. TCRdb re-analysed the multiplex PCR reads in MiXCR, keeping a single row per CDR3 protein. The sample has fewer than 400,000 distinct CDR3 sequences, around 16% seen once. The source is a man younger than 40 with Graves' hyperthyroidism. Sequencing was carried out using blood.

The CDR3 here is CASIRWPAQFF. The CDR3 DNA sequence: TGTGCCAGCATACGGTGGCCCGCCCAGTTCTTC. The J gene is TRBJ2-1, the V gene TRBV27; D unclear. V was cut by 7 bases and J by 13 bases, with 14 bases left in between. The CDR3 is made up of 11 amino acids. CDR1 and CDR2 from the germline V gene are MNHEY and SMNVEV (reference sequence).